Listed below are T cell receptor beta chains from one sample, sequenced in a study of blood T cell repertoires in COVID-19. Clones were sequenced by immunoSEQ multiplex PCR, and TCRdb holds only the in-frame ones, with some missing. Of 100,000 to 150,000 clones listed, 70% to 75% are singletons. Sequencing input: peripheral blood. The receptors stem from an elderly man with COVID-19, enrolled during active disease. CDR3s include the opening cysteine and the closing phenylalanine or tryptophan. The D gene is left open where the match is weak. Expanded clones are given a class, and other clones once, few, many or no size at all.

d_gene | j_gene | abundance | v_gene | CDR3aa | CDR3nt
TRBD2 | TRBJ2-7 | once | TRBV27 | CASSLSLAGGGPYEQYF | TGTGCCAGCAGTTTATCACTAGCGGGAGGGGGACCCTACGAGCAGTACTTC
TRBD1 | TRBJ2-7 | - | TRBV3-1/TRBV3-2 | CASSLRTGRYEQYF | TGTGCCAGCAGCCTACGGACAGGGCGCTACGAGCAGTACTTC
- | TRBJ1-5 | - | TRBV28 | CASSLQGAKPQHF | TGTGCCAGCAGCCTCCAGGGCGCCAAGCCCCAGCATTTT
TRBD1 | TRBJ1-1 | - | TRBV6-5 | CASSRGWDTEAFF | TGTGCCAGTAGCAGGGGGTGGGACACTGAAGCTTTCTTT
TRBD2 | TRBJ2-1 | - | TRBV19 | CASSIDKWAGGAYNEQFF | TGTGCCAGTAGTATAGATAAATGGGCGGGAGGGGCCTACAATGAGCAGTTCTTC
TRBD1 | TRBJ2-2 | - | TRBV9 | CASSAQTGGTGELFF | TGTGCCAGCAGCGCACAAACAGGGGGGACCGGGGAGCTGTTTTTT
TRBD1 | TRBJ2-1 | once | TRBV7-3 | CASSSGQGGYNEQFF | TGTGCCAGCAGCTCCGGACAGGGGGGGTACAATGAGCAGTTCTTC
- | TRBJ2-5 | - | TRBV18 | CASSPPGEGPETQYF | TGTGCCAGCTCACCCCCTGGTGAGGGTCCCGAGACCCAGTACTTC
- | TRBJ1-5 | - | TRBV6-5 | CASSDSHVDSGPQHF | TGTGCCAGCAGTGACTCCCACGTAGACTCGGGGCCCCAGCATTTT
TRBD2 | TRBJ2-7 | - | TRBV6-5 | CASSLVSGSKGEQYF | TGTGCCAGCAGTTTGGTTAGCGGGAGTAAGGGCGAGCAGTACTTC
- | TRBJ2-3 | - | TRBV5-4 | CASSLPGPSTDTQYF | TGTGCCAGCAGCTTGCCAGGGCCAAGCACAGATACGCAGTATTTT
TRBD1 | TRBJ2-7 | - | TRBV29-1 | CSARQGRNEQYF | TGCAGCGCCCGACAGGGTAGAAACGAGCAGTACTTC
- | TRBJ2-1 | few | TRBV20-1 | CSASIPGWWYNEQFF | TGCAGTGCTAGTATCCCGGGATGGTGGTACAATGAGCAGTTCTTC
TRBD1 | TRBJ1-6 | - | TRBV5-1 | CASSRQGADSPLHF | TGCGCCAGCAGCCGACAGGGGGCTGATTCACCCCTCCACTTT
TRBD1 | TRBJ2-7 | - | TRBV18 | CASSPWTGSSYEQYF | TGTGCCAGCTCCCCTTGGACAGGATCCTCCTACGAGCAGTACTTC
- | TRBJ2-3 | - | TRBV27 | CASSFDRAYTQYF | TGTGCCAGCAGTTTCGATAGAGCCTATACGCAGTATTTT
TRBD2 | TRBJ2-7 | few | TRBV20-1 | CSARTSLGQYF | TGCAGTGCTCGGACTAGCTTGGGGCAGTACTTC
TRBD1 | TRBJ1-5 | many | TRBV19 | CATRDRGNSNQPQHF | TGTGCCACACGGGACAGGGGTAATAGCAATCAGCCCCAGCATTTT
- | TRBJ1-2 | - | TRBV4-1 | CASSQERGDYGYTF | TGCGCCAGCAGCCAAGAACGGGGGGACTATGGCTACACCTTC
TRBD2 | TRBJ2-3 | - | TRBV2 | CASSFSGMADTQYF | TGTGCCAGCAGTTTTAGCGGGATGGCAGATACGCAGTATTTT
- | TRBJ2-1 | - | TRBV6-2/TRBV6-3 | CASSYWGGRRYNEQFF | TGTGCCAGCAGTTATTGGGGCGGACGTCGGTACAATGAGCAGTTCTTC
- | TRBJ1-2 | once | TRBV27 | CASSRQGYGYTF | TGTGCCAGCAGTCGTCAGGGCTATGGCTACACCTTC
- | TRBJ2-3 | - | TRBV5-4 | CASSLERNTDTQYF | TGTGCCAGCAGCTTGGAGCGGAACACAGATACGCAGTATTTT
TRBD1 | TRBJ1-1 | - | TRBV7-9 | CASSLGDPGQGIAAEAFF | TGTGCCAGCAGCTTAGGTGACCCAGGACAGGGAATCGCCGCTGAAGCTTTCTTT
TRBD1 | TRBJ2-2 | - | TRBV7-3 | CASSLETGTGPLDGELFF | TGTGCCAGCAGCTTAGAGACCGGGACAGGGCCTTTAGACGGGGAGCTGTTTTTT
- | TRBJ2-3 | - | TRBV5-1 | CASSLNGPADTQYF | TGCGCCAGCAGCCTGAACGGTCCCGCAGATACGCAGTATTTT
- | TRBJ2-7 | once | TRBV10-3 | CAISGTTGLHSYEQYF | TGTGCCATCAGTGGTACGACAGGCCTACACTCCTACGAGCAGTACTTC
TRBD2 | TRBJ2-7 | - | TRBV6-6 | CASILDGEGRNEQYF | TGTGCCAGCATCCTAGACGGGGAGGGCCGCAACGAGCAGTACTTC
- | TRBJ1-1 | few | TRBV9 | CASSVEGWKPGTEAFF | TGTGCCAGCAGCGTAGAAGGTTGGAAACCGGGGACTGAAGCTTTCTTT
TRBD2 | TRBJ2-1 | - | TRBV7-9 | CASSSGLAGYNEQFF | TGTGCCAGCAGCTCGGGACTAGCGGGGTACAATGAGCAGTTCTTC
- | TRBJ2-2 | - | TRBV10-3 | CAHGRGATTNTGELFF | TGTGCCCACGGTCGGGGGGCTACTACGAACACCGGGGAGCTGTTTTTT
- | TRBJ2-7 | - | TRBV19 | CASSIVGSSYEQYF | TGTGCCAGTAGTATTGTGGGGAGCTCCTACGAGCAGTACTTC
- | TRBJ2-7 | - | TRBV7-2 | CASSLTARSGHSRYEQYF | TGTGCCAGCAGCTTAACGGCGAGATCGGGACACTCACGTTACGAGCAGTACTTC
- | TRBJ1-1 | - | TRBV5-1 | CASSLVPGLLNTEAFF | TGCGCCAGCAGCTTGGTGCCGGGACTGCTGAACACTGAAGCTTTCTTT
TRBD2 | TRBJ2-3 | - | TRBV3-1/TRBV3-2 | CASSLGGTSGNTDTQYF | TGTGCCAGCAGCCTAGGCGGGACTAGCGGAAACACAGATACGCAGTATTTT
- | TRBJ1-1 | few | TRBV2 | CASSDRGSGGSEAFF | TGTGCCAGCAGTGACAGGGGTTCGGGGGGCAGTGAAGCTTTCTTT
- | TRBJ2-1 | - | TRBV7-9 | CASSLVGRLNEQFF | TGTGCCAGCAGCTTAGTTGGGAGACTCAATGAGCAGTTCTTC
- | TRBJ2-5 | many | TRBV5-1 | CASSLAQGGQKTQYF | TGCGCCAGCAGTCTTGCCCAGGGAGGCCAAAAGACCCAGTACTTC
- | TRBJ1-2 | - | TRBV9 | CASSVGGVYGYTF | TGTGCCAGCAGCGTAGGAGGTGTTTATGGCTACACCTTC
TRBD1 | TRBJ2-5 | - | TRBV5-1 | CASSLPGQQETQYF | TGCGCCAGCAGCCTGCCGGGACAGCAAGAGACCCAGTACTTC